This T cell receptor beta chain is drawn from a study of radiation and T cells in renal cell carcinoma. The assay was immunoSEQ multiplex PCR, and TCRdb's table has in-frame clones only and misses some. The table includes 85,000 to 100,000 clones, about 88% detected once. The CDR3 extends over 17 amino acids. Germline values: CDR1 SGHKS, CDR2 YYEKEE (reference sequence). The ends were cut back, 0 bases at V and 3 bases at J, with 19 bases in the middle. Time point defined: baseline pretreatment blood. Sample treatment: 15 Gy SBRT to primary tumor, nephrectomy 4 weeks later. Serial blood draws occurred at baseline and 2 and 4 weeks post-SBRT. Clear cell pathology was present in this patient's renal cell carcinoma.

The chain is built from TRBV5-5 and TRBJ2-7; a possible D gene is TRBD2 (5 bases). This material consisted of blood, taken from a patient whose treatment included radiotherapy and nephrectomy. This receptor was obtained from a man aged 50-59 years with renal cell carcinoma. CDR3 sequence (DNA): TGTGCCAGCAGCTTGGAGAGGAGGTTAGGGTATCGCTACGAGCAGTACTTC. This sequence encodes CASSLERRLGYRYEQYF.